The clone carrying this TCR beta chain was found a few times. The antigen is not known. RNA transcripts served as the template for amplifying TCR beta CDR3 regions. TCR CDR3 underwent first-round RT-PCR with the HTBI primer set. MiXCR, applied by TCRdb to the multiplex PCR reads, yields one record per CDR3 protein. Of some 600,000 distinct CDR3 sequences in the sample, over 11% were seen once. This sample stems from a study of T cells in Graves' hyperthyroidism and ophthalmopathy. Study findings and constraints: Researchers found most expanded thyroid clonotypes above 0.001 in blood as well.

The trim removed 5 bases at V and 9 bases at J, leaving 10 bases unmatched. Germline V lookup: CDR1 DFQATT, CDR2 SNEGSKA (reference sequence). The CDR3 sequence is 14 residues long. Newly diagnosed hyperthyroidism, duration under 2 months, in patients aged 18 to 65. Clinical symptoms, serum thyroxine and TRAb, thyroid ultrasound and orbital computed tomography together formed the diagnostic basis. The sample taken for sequencing was blood. The origin of this receptor is a woman aged 25-40 years with Graves' hyperthyroidism that later progressed to Graves' ophthalmopathy. The chain recombines TRBV20-1 with TRBJ2-1; 10 positions match TRBD2. The CDR3 protein is CSAAPSGGWSEQFF. DNA for the CDR3: TGCAGTGCTGCCCCTAGCGGGGGCTGGTCTGAGCAGTTCTTC.